The sample holds a few counts of the clone carrying this T cell receptor beta chain. No antigen is known for it. This sample was taken from a study of blood T cells in healthy people across ages. Study-level information: About one barcoded beta molecule per two T cells came from capture by template switching. Study-wide results and caveats: Per million T cells, the diversity of TCR beta decreased roughly linearly as age advanced. It was the long-lived donors that had more naive CD4+ cells and higher diversity than aged donors.

CDR3 length: 16 amino acids. The germline CDR1 and CDR2 sequences are SGHAT and FQNNGV. The junction had 8 bases not matched to a gene; V was cut back by 5 bases and J by 6 bases. Together with a sample-barcoded 5' primer, a J-beta primer mix was included in a second PCR lasting about 6 to 11 cycles. In TCRdb, the 5' RACE reads were re-called with MiXCR into one record per CDR3 protein. The sample contains about 800,000 distinct CDR3 sequences, just under 25% of which appear only once. The same data also contributed to another study, on T cells of mothers and their children. Per that paper: Over 9.5 million reads per mother and roughly 3 million per child were obtained.

The V gene is TRBV11-2, the J gene TRBJ2-2; 11 positions agree with TRBD2. The sequenced sample consisted of blood. This TCR was recovered from a boy younger than 18 in good health. The CDR3 loop is CASSGRTSGYSGELFF. The CDR3 DNA is TGTGCCAGCAGCGGTAGGACTAGCGGGTACTCCGGGGAGCTGTTTTTT. Drawing the rest from reference TRBV11-2 and TRBJ2-2, the complete variable domain is EAGVAQSPRYKIIEKRQSVAFWCNPISGHATLYWYQQILGQGPKLLIQFQNNGVVDDSQLPKDRFSAERLKGVDSTLKIQPAKLEDSAVYLCASSGRTSGYSGELFFGEGSRLTVL.